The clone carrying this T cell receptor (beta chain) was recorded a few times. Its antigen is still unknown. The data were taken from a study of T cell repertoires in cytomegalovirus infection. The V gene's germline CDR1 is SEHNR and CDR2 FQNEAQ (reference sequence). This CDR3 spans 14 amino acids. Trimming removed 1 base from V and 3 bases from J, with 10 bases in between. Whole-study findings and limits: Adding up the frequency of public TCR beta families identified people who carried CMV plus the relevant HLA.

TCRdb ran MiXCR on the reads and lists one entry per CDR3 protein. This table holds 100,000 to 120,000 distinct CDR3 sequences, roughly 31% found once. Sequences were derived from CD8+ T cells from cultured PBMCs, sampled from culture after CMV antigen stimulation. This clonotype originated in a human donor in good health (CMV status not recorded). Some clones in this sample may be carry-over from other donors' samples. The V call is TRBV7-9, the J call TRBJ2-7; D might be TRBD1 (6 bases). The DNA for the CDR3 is TGTGCCAGCAGCTTAGTTCCAGGGGACTACGAGCAGTACTTC. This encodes CASSLVPGDYEQYF.